This T cell receptor (beta chain) was recovered during a study of blood T cell repertoires in COVID-19. CDR1 and CDR2 (germline): ENHRY, SYGVKD. CDR3 length: 13 residues. V gave up 11 bases and J gave up 6 bases; unmatched junction bases: 8. Generated by immunoSEQ multiplex PCR, the TCRdb table keeps only in-frame clones and is missing some. The table has approximately 150,000 clones, 80% seen once. This TCR was sampled from a man in his forties who had recovered from COVID-19. The sequencing sample was made of PBMCs or T cells enriched from blood (not recorded which). This chain joins TRBV10-3 and TRBJ2-1; 9 nucleotides match TRBD1. CDR3 in DNA: TGTGCCTCCCGACAGGGGGTCGGCAATGAGCAGTTCTTC. It yields the protein CASRQGVGNEQFF.